This TCR beta chain was recovered during a study of CD8 T cells in Susac syndrome. This CDR3 has 14 residues. CDR1 is MGHRA and CDR2 is YSYEKL in the germline V gene. Trimming shortened V by 4 bases and J by 2 bases, and 8 bases separated the two germline ends. Random hexamers primed reverse transcription of about 0.5 to 1 ug RNA. MiXCR, applied by TCRdb to the immunoSEQ multiplex PCR reads, yields one record per CDR3 protein. The repertoire holds around 140,000 distinct CDR3 sequences, with roughly 80% as singletons. The rearrangement uses TRBV4-1 and TRBJ2-2; weak D call: TRBD1 (6 bases). Sequencing was done on a sample of CD8+ T cells from PBMCs. This receptor was identified in a human donor with multiple sclerosis. Written as DNA, the CDR3 is TGCGCCAGCAGCCGGACAGAAAACACCGGGGAGCTGTTTTTT. As protein: CASSRTENTGELFF.